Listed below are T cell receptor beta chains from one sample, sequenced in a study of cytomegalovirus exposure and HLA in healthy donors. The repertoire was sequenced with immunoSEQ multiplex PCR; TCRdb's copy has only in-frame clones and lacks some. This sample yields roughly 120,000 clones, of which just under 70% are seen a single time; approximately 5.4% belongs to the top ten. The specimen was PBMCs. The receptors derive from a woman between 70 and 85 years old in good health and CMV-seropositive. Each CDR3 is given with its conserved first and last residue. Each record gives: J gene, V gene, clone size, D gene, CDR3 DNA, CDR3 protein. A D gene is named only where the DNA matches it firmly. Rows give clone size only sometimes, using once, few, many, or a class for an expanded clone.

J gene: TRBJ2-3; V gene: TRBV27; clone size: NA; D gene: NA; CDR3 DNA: TGTGCCAGCAGTCCCGACAGCTTTTATACGCAGTATTTT; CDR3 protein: CASSPDSFYTQYF
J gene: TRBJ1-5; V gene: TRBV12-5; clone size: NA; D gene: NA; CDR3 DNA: TGTGCTAGTGGTGCCGCGGGGGCGAGCAATCAGCCCCAGCATTTT; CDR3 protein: CASGAAGASNQPQHF
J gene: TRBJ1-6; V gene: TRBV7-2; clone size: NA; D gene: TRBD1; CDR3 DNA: TGTGCCAGCAGCTTATCCTGGGGGACAGCGAATTCACCCCTCCACTTT; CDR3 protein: CASSLSWGTANSPLHF
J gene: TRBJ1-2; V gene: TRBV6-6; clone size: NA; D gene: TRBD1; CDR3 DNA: TGTGCCAGCATTTCAGGGGCAGGGGGCTATGGCTACACCTTC; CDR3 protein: CASISGAGGYGYTF
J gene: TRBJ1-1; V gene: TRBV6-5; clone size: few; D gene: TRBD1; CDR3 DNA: TGTGCCAGCAGCCGCGACAGGGGAGAGGGAGCTTTCTTT; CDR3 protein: CASSRDRGEGAFF
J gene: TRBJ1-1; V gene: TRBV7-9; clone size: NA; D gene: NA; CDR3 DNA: TGTGCCAGCAGCTTAGCGCAGGGGTGGGACACTGAAGCTTTCTTT; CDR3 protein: CASSLAQGWDTEAFF
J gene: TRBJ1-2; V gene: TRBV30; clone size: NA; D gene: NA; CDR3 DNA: TGTGCCTGGAGTGTAGCGCGACGCCTAAACTATGGCTACACCTTC; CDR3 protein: CAWSVARRLNYGYTF
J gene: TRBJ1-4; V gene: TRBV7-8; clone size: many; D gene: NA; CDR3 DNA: TGTGCCAGCAGCTTAGGAGGGGTCTGGGGGGATGAAAAACTGTTTTTT; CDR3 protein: CASSLGGVWGDEKLFF
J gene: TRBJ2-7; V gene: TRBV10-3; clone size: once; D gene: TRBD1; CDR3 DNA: TGTGCCATCAGTGAGTCGTCGCCTGGGCCGGGACAGGGGACACTATACGAGCAGTACTTC; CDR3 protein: CAISESSPGPGQGTLYEQYF
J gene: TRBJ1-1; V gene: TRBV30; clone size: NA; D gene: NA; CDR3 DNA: TGTGCCTGGAGTGTGGGGACACCGAACACTGAAGCTTTCTTT; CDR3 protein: CAWSVGTPNTEAFF
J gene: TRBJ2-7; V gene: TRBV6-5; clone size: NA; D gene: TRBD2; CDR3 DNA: TGTGCCAGCAGTTACTCCGGGACTAGCTCTGAGCAGTACTTC; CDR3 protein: CASSYSGTSSEQYF
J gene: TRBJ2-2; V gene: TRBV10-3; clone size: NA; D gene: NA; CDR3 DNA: TGTGCCATCAGTCCAGTGGGGAGCAGTTCCGCGAACACCGGGGAGCTGTTTTTT; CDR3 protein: CAISPVGSSSANTGELFF
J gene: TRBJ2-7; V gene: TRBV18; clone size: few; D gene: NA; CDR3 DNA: TGTGCCAGCTCACCGAGGTTGACCGGCGGGGACTACGAGCAGTACTTC; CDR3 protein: CASSPRLTGGDYEQYF
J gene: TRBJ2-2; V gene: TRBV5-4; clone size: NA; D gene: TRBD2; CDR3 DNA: TGTGCCAGCAGCCCTGGACTAGCGGACACCGGGGAGCTGTTTTTT; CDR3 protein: CASSPGLADTGELFF
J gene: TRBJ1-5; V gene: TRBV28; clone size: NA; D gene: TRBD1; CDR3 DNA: TGTGCCAGCAGTGCCTACAGGGGGAGTCAGCCCCAGCATTTT; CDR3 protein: CASSAYRGSQPQHF
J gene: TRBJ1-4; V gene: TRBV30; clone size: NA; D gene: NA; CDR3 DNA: TGTGCCCAGCCGGGATTAAATGAAAAACTGTTTTTT; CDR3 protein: CAQPGLNEKLFF
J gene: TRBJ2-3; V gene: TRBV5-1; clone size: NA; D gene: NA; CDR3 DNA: TGCGCCAGCAGCTTGGCCAGGGCCACAGATACGCAGTATTTT; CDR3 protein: CASSLARATDTQYF
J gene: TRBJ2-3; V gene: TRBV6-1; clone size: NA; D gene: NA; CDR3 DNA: TGTGCCAGCACCTCAGATACGCAGTATTTT; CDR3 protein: CASTSDTQYF
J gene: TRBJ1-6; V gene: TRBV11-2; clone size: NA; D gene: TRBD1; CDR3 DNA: TGTGCCAGCAGCTCCCAAGACAGGGGACTAAATTCACCCCTCCACTTT; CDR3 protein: CASSSQDRGLNSPLHF
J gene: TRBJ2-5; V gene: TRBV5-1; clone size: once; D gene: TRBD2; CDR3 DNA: TGCGCCAGCAGCCCCGGGGGGACTAGCGGGGTAGGAGAGACCCAGTACTTC; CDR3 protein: CASSPGGTSGVGETQYF
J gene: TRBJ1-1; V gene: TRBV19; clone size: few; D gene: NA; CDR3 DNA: TGTGCCAGTAGTATCGGCAGGGTGAACACTGAAGCTTTCTTT; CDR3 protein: CASSIGRVNTEAFF
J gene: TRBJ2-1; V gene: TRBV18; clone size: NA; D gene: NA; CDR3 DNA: TGTGCCAGCTCGACCCAGGCCCAGCAGTTCTTC; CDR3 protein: CASSTQAQQFF
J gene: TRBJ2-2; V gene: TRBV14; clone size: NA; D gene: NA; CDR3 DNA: TGTGCCAGCAGCCAAATCTACACCGGGGAGCTGTTTTTT; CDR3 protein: CASSQIYTGELFF
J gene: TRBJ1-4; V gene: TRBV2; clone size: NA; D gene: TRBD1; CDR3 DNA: TGTGCCAGCAGTTTCCAGGGGGGAGCTAATGAAAAACTGTTTTTT; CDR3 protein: CASSFQGGANEKLFF
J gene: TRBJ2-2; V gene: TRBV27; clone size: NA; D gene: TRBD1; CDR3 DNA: TGTGCCAGCAGTTCCTCCGGGACAGGGGGCACCGGGGAGCTGTTTTTT; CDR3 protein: CASSSSGTGGTGELFF
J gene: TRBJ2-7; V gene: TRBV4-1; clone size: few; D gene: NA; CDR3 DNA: TGCGCCAGCAGCCAAGGGAGCGACCGCTACGAGCAGTACTTC; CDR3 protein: CASSQGSDRYEQYF
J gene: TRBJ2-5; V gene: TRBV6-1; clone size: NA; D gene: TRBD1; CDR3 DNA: TGTGCCAGCAGTGAGGACAGGGGGTTCTTGGGGACCCAGTACTTC; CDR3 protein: CASSEDRGFLGTQYF
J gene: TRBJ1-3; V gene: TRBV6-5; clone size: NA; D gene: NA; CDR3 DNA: TGTGCCAGCAGTTACGCGTCTTGGGGGCCTGGAAACACCATATATTTT; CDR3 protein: CASSYASWGPGNTIYF
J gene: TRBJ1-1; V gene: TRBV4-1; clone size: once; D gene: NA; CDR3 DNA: TGCGCCAGCAGCCAAGATCTGGGGTCGGGAACTGAAGCTTTCTTT; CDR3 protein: CASSQDLGSGTEAFF
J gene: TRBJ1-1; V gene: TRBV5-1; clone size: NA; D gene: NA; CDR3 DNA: TGCGCCAGCAGCTTGGAGCAGGGTGTAACTTTCTTT; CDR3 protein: CASSLEQGVTFF
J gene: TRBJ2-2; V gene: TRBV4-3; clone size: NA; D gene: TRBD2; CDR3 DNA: TGCGCCAGCAGCCAAGAGGGCGGGTACGGGCTAGCGGTAATCGGGGAGCTGTTTTTT; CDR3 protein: CASSQEGGYGLAVIGELFF
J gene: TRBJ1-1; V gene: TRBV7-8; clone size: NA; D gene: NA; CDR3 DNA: TGTGCCAGCAGCTTATTAACCATAAGGGGGAACACTGAAGCTTTCTTT; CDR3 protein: CASSLLTIRGNTEAFF
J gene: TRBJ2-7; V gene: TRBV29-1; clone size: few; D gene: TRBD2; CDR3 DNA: TGCAGCGTTGATGGAGGACATGGACTAGCGGGGTGTACCTACGAGCAGTACTTC; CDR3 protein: CSVDGGHGLAGCTYEQYF
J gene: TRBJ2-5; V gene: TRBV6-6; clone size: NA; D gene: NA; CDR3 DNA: TGTGCCAGCAGTAATTGGGCGGGCGAGGAGACCCAGTACTTC; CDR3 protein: CASSNWAGEETQYF
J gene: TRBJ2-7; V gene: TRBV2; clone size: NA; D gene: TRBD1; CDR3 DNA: TGTGCCAGCAGGATACAGGGGGCCATCGGCGAGCAGTACTTC; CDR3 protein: CASRIQGAIGEQYF
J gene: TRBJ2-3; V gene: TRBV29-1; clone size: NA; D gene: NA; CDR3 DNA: TGCGGGGGGGGCCAGTCTCGCCCGCAGTATTTT; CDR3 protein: CGGGQSRPQYF
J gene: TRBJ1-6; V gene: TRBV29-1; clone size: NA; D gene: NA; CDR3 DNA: TGCAGCGTATCGACAGGTGATAATTCACCCCTCCACTTT; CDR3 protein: CSVSTGDNSPLHF
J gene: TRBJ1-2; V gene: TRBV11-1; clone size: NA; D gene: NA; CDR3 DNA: TGTGCCAGCAGCTTCGCGGGGTCATATGGCTACACCTTC; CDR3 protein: CASSFAGSYGYTF
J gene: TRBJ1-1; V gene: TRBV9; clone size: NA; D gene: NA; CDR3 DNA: TGTGCCAGCAGCGCCCAGACAGGTATGAACACTGAAGCTTTCTTT; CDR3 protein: CASSAQTGMNTEAFF
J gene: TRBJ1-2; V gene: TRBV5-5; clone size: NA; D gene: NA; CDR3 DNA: TGTGCCAGCACGAAAGATCCGGGACAATACTATGGCTACACCTTC; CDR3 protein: CASTKDPGQYYGYTF
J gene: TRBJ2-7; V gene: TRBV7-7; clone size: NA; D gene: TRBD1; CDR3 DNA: TGTGCTAGCAGCCCTGGACAGGGAAGCTCCTACGAGCAGTACTTC; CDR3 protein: CASSPGQGSSYEQYF
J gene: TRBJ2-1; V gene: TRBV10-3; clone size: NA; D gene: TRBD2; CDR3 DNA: TGTGCCATCAGTGAGTCTCCGGGGGGTACTAGCTCCTACAATGAGCAGTTCTTC; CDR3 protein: CAISESPGGTSSYNEQFF
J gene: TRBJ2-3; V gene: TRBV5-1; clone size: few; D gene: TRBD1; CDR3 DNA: TGCGCCAGCAGCCCGGAGGGACAGGGGAGTGGGTATTTT; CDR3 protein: CASSPEGQGSGYF
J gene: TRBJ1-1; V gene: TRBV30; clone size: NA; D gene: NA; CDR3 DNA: TGTGCTTCGGGACACCTAAACACTGAAGCTTTCTTT; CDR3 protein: CASGHLNTEAFF
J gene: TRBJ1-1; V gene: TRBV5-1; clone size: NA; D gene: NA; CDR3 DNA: TGCGCCAGCAGCTTGATACAATCTGAAGCTTTCTTT; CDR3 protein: CASSLIQSEAFF
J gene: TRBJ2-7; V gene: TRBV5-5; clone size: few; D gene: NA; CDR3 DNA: TGTGCCAGCAGATTGGGACCCGGCTTTGGAGGCTACGAGCAGTACTTC; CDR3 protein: CASRLGPGFGGYEQYF
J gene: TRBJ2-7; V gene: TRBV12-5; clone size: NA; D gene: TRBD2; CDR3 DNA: TGTGCTAGTGGCCCCGGAGGGACTACCAGCCCATTTACCTACGAGCAGTACTTC; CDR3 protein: CASGPGGTTSPFTYEQYF
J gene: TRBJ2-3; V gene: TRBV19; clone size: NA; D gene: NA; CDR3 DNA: TGTGCCAGTAGTATTTTTGGCCAAGCAGATACGCAGTATTTT; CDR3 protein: CASSIFGQADTQYF
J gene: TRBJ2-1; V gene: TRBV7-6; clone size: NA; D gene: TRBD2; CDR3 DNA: TGTGCCAGCAGCTTATCACTAGCGGAGAACAATGAGCAGTTCTTC; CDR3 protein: CASSLSLAENNEQFF
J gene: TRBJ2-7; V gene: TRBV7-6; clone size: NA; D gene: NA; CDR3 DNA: TGTGCCAGCAGCTTTGGGGGGTCTGTGTCCTACGAGCAGTACTTC; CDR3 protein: CASSFGGSVSYEQYF